The text below deals with one T cell receptor beta chain. Its matching antigen is unknown. Sequencing used immunoSEQ multiplex PCR; TCRdb keeps in-frame clones, though not all of them. Here the sample spans about 90,000 clones, under 95% being singletons. The data were taken from a study of T cell responses to AZD1222 COVID-19 vaccine. General study points: There were repertoire samples only from the period after the peak T cell response. The study found Spike-specific TCR breadth and depth rose after two AZD1222 doses.

The material sequenced was peripheral blood, taken on day 0 of MenACWY control vaccination. The receptor comes from an adult in good health.

In DNA, the CDR3 is TGTGCCAGCAGTCTCCCCCGTGGACTGCCCTATGGCTACACCTTC. As protein: CASSLPRGLPYGYTF. This chain connects TRBV28 to TRBJ1-2; D gene ambiguous. The CDR3 loop spans 15 amino acids. The germline V gene encodes CDR1 MDHEN and CDR2 SYDVKM. V dropped 5 bases and J dropped 4 bases, with 17 bases sitting between them.